Listed here are 16 T cell receptor beta chains from one sample, sequenced in a study of beta chain features in type 1 diabetes. Expressed TCRB transcripts were sequenced because the isolated RNA had all been reverse transcribed beforehand. TCRdb's copy holds only in-frame clones and misses some; the assay was immunoSEQ multiplex PCR. The sample consists of about 620,000 clones, 15% to 19% of them appearing once. Source material: naive CD4+ T cells from blood. The receptors stem from a young man in good health.

This clone was detected a few times. This chain uses TRBV15 with TRBJ1-1, with a weak D call TRBD1 (5 bases). With 8 bases removed from V and 6 bases from J, the gap between germline ends came to 13 bases. The CDR3 is made up of 12 amino acids. The V gene's germline CDR1 is LNHNV and CDR2 YYDKDF (reference sequence). The CDR3 loop reads CATAGRDAEAFF. The CDR3 DNA reads TGTGCCACCGCGGGACGGGACGCTGAAGCTTTCTTT.

V is TRBV4-3 and J is TRBJ1-6; tentative D call: TRBD1 (5 bases). Looked up from germline, CDR1 is LGHNA and CDR2 is YSLEER. V was trimmed by 0 bases and J by 7 bases, leaving 13 bases between them. There are 16 residues in the CDR3. CDR3 DNA: TGCGCCAGCAGCCAAGATTTTGGGACGGTAAATTCACCCCTCCACTTT. This codes for CASSQDFGTVNSPLHF.

This rearrangement joins TRBV6-1 to TRBJ1-2; 7 bases map to TRBD1. The CDR3 length is 16 residues. Germline V CDR1 and CDR2: MNHNS, SASEGT. J lost 4 bases, V lost 0 bases, and 8 bases had no gene match. CDR3 residues: CASSEAGQPGGYGYTF. CDR3 coding DNA: TGTGCCAGCAGTGAAGCGGGACAGCCTGGCGGCTATGGCTACACCTTC.

The DNA of the CDR3 is TGTGCCAGCAGTGGCCGCCCGACAGAATTTTACAATGAGCAGTTCTTC. Translated: CASSGRPTEFYNEQFF. V and J are TRBV25-1 and TRBJ2-1, with D perhaps TRBD1 (5 bases). CDR3 length: 16 residues. The germline CDR1 and CDR2 sequences are MGHDK and SYGVNS. V lost 4 bases, J lost 4 bases, and 17 bases lay in between.

The rearrangement uses TRBV7-2 and TRBJ2-1; 8 nucleotides line up with TRBD2. The germline gives CDR1 SGHTA, CDR2 FQGNSA. The CDR3 sequence is 16 residues long. J lost 9 bases, V lost 4 bases, and 14 bases had no gene match. CDR3 coding DNA: TGTGCCAGCAGCTCCCAGCACGGACTAGCCAGGGTTGAGCAGTTCTTC. Translated, it gives CASSSQHGLARVEQFF.

The chain is built from TRBV10-3 and TRBJ1-3; 7 nucleotides line up with TRBD1. The CDR3 covers 14 residues. Germline values: CDR1 ENHRY, CDR2 SYGVKD. Trimming removed 6 bases from V and 3 bases from J; junction bases left unmatched: 5. The DNA for the CDR3 is TGTGCCATCAGCAAAACAGGGGTTGGAAACACCATATATTTT. The encoded protein is CAISKTGVGNTIYF.

This clone was counted between two and nine times. The chain couples TRBV5-1 to TRBJ2-5; possible D gene TRBD1, 5 bases. CDR3 length: 14 residues. The germline V and J ends were trimmed by 2 bases and 4 bases, with 12 bases remaining between them. The germline gives CDR1 SGHRS, CDR2 YFSETQ. The CDR3, as DNA: TGCGCCAGCAGCTTCGTAACAGGATCAGAGACCCAGTACTTC. Protein sequence: CASSFVTGSETQYF. Full variable domain (rest looked up from reference TRBV5-1 and TRBJ2-5): KAGVTQTPRYLIKTRGQQVTLSCSPISGHRSVSWYQQTPGQGLQFLFEYFSETQRNKGNFPGRFSGRQFSNSRSEMNVSTLELGDSALYLCASSFVTGSETQYFGPGTRLLVL.

This clone was counted between two and nine times. The chain links TRBV7-9 to TRBJ1-1, with 7 bases aligning to TRBD1. This CDR3 region has 14 residues. Unmatched junction bases numbered 4, after V lost 5 bases and J lost 1 base. Germline CDR1 and CDR2: SEHNR and FQNEAQ (reference sequence). Written as DNA, the CDR3 is TGTGCCAGCAGCCCCGACAGGGCGAACACTGAAGCTTTCTTT. Translating it yields CASSPDRANTEAFF.

This clone has just a few counts. The chain combines TRBV28 with TRBJ1-5, with D uncertain. Trimming stripped 10 bases from V and 0 bases from J, with 10 bases between. The CDR3 spans 13 residues. The germline CDR1 and CDR2 sequences are MDHEN and SYDVKM. CDR3 DNA: TGTGCCAACTCTGCGGGTAGCAATCAGCCCCAGCATTTT. Protein product: CANSAGSNQPQHF.

This clone was recorded a few times. V and J are TRBV7-2 and TRBJ2-5; D is undetermined. Trimming pared 5 bases from V and 5 bases from J, leaving 9 bases between. Germline V gives CDR1 SGHTA, CDR2 FQGNSA. The CDR3 spans 12 residues. CDR3 sequence reads: CASSREIETQYF. For the CDR3, the DNA is TGTGCCAGCAGCCGTGAAATTGAGACCCAGTACTTC. Complete variable domain (other parts from reference TRBV7-2 and TRBJ2-5): GAGVSQSPSNKVTEKGKDVELRCDPISGHTALYWYRQSLGQGLEFLIYFQGNSAPDKSGLPSDRFSAERTGGSVSTLTIQRTQQEDSAVYLCASSREIETQYFGPGTRLLVL.

J is TRBJ2-5 and V is TRBV11-1; D is ambiguous. The CDR3 sequence is 13 residues long. V shed 2 bases and J shed 2 bases, with 6 bases lying between them. Germline V gene data show CDR1 as SGHAT and CDR2 as FQDESV (reference sequence). CDR3 amino acids: CASSLLRQETQYF. Here the CDR3 DNA reads TGTGCCAGCAGCTTACTTCGACAAGAGACCCAGTACTTC. The full variable domain, its missing parts supplied by reference TRBV11-1 and TRBJ2-5, is EAEVAQSPRYKITEKSQAVAFWCDPISGHATLYWYRQILGQGPELLVQFQDESVVDDSQLPKDRFSAERLKGVDSTLKIQPAELGDSAMYLCASSLLRQETQYFGPGTRLLVL.

This clone was counted a few times. The rearrangement links TRBV14 to TRBJ1-5; no clear D gene. The V end was cut by 6 bases, the J end by 3 bases, with 9 bases between. Germline assignment: CDR1 SGHDN and CDR2 FVKESK. This CDR3 spans 13 amino acids. The DNA for the CDR3 is TGTGCCAGCAGGGTAGAGGTCAATCAGCCCCAGCATTTT. As protein: CASRVEVNQPQHF.

This clone was observed a handful of times. The chain has TRBV27 and TRBJ1-2; tentative D call: TRBD1 (6 bases). The V and J ends lost 2 bases and 0 bases respectively, with 10 bases between them. CDR3 length equals 15 residues. The germline V gene encodes CDR1 MNHEY and CDR2 SMNVEV (reference sequence). CDR3 bases: TGTGCCAGCAGTTTAGAGGGACATGCTAACTATGGCTACACCTTC. It codes for CASSLEGHANYGYTF.

This clone was seen a few times. V and J are TRBV28 and TRBJ1-2; 9 nucleotides agree with TRBD1. Germline values: CDR1 MDHEN, CDR2 SYDVKM. CDR3 length equals 13 residues. V lost 10 bases, J lost 4 bases, and 7 bases stayed unmatched. As DNA, the CDR3 is TGTGCCATCCGGGACAGGGTTCTCTATGGCTACACCTTC. Its protein is CAIRDRVLYGYTF.

V is TRBV2 and J is TRBJ1-3; the D is unclear. The CDR3 is 12 residues long. V shed 4 bases and J shed 4 bases, with 5 bases lying between them. CDR1 SNHLY and CDR2 FYNNEI come from the germline V gene. CDR3 DNA: TGTGCCAGCAGTGTGTGGGGAAACACCATATATTTT. Translated: CASSVWGNTIYF.

The chain employs TRBV19 and TRBJ2-3; 7 nucleotides match TRBD1. Per germline, CDR1 LNHDA and CDR2 SQIVND (reference sequence). Trimming at V came to 4 bases and at J to 3 bases, leaving 4 bases not matched to a gene. This CDR3 region has 14 residues. For the CDR3, the DNA is TGTGCCAGTAGTACCGACAGGGCGACAGATACGCAGTATTTT. This codes for CASSTDRATDTQYF.